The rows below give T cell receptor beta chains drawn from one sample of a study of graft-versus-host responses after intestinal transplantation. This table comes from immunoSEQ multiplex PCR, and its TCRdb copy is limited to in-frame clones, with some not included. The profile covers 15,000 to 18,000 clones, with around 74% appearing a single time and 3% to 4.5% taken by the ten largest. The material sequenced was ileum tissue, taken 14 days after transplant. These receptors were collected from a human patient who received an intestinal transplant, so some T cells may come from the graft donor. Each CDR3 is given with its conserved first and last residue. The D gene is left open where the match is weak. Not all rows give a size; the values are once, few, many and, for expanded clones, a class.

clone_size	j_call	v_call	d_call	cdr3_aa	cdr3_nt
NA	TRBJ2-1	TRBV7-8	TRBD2	CASSSSGGPTYNEQFF	TGTGCCAGCAGCTCCTCGGGGGGGCCGACCTACAATGAGCAGTTCTTC
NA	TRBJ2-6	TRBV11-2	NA	CASSLDYHSGANVLTF	TGTGCCAGCAGCTTAGATTACCACTCTGGGGCCAACGTCCTGACTTTC
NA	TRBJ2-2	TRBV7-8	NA	CASSLGAFANTGELFF	TGTGCCAGCAGCTTAGGAGCGTTCGCGAACACCGGGGAGCTGTTTTTT
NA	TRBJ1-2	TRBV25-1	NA	CASSPTSGTHYGYTF	TGTGCCAGCAGTCCAACGTCCGGGACGCACTATGGCTACACCTTC
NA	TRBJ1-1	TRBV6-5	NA	CASSPSGTEAFF	TGTGCCAGCAGTCCTTCGGGGACTGAAGCTTTCTTT
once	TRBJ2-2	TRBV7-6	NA	CASSPTQTGTANTGELFF	TGTGCCAGCAGCCCCACCCAAACCGGGACGGCGAACACCGGGGAGCTGTTTTTT
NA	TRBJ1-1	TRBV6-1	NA	CASNLQHQMNTEAFF	TGTGCCAGCAATCTACAGCACCAAATGAACACTGAAGCTTTCTTT
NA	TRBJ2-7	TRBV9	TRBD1	CASSVSDRAYEQYF	TGTGCCAGCAGCGTGAGTGACAGGGCCTACGAGCAGTACTTC
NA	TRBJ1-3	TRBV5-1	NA	CASSPVGGLFSGNTIYF	TGCGCCAGCAGCCCGGTTGGGGGTTTGTTCTCTGGAAACACCATATATTTT
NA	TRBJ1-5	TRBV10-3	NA	CAISESNSQGMGQPQHF	TGTGCCATCAGTGAATCCAACTCACAAGGGATGGGTCAGCCCCAGCATTTT
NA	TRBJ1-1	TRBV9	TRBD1	CASTPGTGSVTEAFF	TGTGCCAGCACCCCCGGGACAGGGTCGGTCACTGAAGCTTTCTTT
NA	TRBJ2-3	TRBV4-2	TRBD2	CASSQAGGPTDTQYF	TGTGCCAGCAGCCAAGCGGGGGGGCCCACAGATACGCAGTATTTT
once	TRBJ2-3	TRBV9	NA	CASSVVSGKPVDTDTQYF	TGTGCCAGCAGCGTAGTGTCGGGGAAACCCGTGGACACAGATACGCAGTATTTT
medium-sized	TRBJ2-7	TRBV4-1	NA	CASSQGGSLRYEQYF	TGCGCCAGCAGCCAAGGGGGCTCCCTTCGGTACGAGCAGTACTTC
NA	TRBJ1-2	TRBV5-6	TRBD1	CASSLQGGYTF	TGTGCCAGCAGTTTACAGGGGGGCTACACCTTC
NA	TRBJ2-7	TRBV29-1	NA	CSVVDNSYEQYF	TGCAGCGTCGTAGACAATTCCTACGAGCAGTACTTC
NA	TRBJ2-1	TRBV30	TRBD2	CAWMVAGEKNEQFF	TGTGCCTGGATGGTAGCGGGGGAGAAAAATGAGCAGTTCTTC
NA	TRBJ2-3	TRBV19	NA	CASSIFGADTDTQYF	TGTGCCAGTAGTATTTTTGGGGCTGACACAGATACGCAGTATTTT
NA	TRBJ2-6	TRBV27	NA	CASRDMKVSGANVLTF	TGTGCCAGCAGGGATATGAAGGTCTCTGGGGCCAACGTCCTGACTTTC
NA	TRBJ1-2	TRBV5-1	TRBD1	CASSSDPGQLNGYTF	TGCGCCAGCAGCTCAGACCCGGGACAGCTAAATGGCTACACCTTC
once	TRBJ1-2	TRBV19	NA	CASSRTVNYGYTF	TGTGCCAGTAGTAGGACAGTTAACTATGGCTACACCTTC
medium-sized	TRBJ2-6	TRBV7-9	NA	CASSFSESGANVLTF	TGTGCCAGCAGCTTTAGCGAATCTGGGGCCAACGTCCTGACTTTC
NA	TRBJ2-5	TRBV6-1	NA	CASSALSTQETQYF	TGTGCCAGCAGCGCACTATCAACGCAAGAGACCCAGTACTTC
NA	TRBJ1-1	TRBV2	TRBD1	CARLDRTNTEAFF	TGTGCCAGACTGGACAGGACGAACACTGAAGCTTTCTTT
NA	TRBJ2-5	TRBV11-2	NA	CASSLSFREETQYF	TGTGCCAGCAGCTTAAGTTTCAGAGAAGAGACCCAGTACTTC
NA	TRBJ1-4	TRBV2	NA	CASNRDVDEKLFF	TGTGCCAGCAACCGGGACGTCGATGAAAAACTGTTTTTT
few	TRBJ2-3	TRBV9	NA	CASSGGGADTDTQYF	TGTGCCAGCAGCGGTGGGGGGGCTGACACAGATACGCAGTATTTT
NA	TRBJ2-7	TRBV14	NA	CASSQQTMGYEQYF	TGTGCCAGCAGCCAACAAACCATGGGATACGAGCAGTACTTC
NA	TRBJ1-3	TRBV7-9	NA	CASSLTDASGNTIYF	TGTGCCAGCAGCTTGACAGACGCATCAGGAAACACCATATATTTT
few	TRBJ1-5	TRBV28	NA	CASSPPADQPQHF	TGTGCCAGCAGCCCCCCCGCGGATCAGCCCCAGCATTTT
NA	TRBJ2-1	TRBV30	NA	CAWSELAGWYEQFF	TGTGCCTGGAGTGAACTAGCTGGATGGTATGAGCAGTTCTTC
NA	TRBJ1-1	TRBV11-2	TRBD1	CASSLGPGQGKDTEAFF	TGTGCCAGCAGCTTAGGCCCGGGACAGGGAAAAGACACTGAAGCTTTCTTT
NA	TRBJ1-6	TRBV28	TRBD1	CASSLTGTDNSPLHF	TGTGCCAGCAGCCTGACAGGGACCGACAATTCACCCCTCCACTTT
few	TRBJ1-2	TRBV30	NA	CAWSVQGGYTF	TGTGCCTGGAGTGTGCAGGGGGGCTACACCTTC
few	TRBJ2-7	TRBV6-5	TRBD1	CASSPGTAYEQYF	TGTGCCAGCAGCCCGGGGACAGCCTACGAGCAGTACTTC
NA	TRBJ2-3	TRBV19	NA	CASSPRGGYRDTQYF	TGTGCCAGTAGTCCTAGAGGCGGTTACCGAGATACGCAGTATTTT
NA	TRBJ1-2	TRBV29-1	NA	CSVVGGEANYGYTF	TGCAGCGTTGTCGGTGGGGAGGCTAACTATGGCTACACCTTC
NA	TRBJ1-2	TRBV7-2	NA	CASRQSGRLFGYTF	TGTGCCAGCAGACAATCCGGGAGACTTTTCGGCTACACCTTC
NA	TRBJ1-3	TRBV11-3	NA	CASSAGEANTIYF	TGTGCCAGCAGCGCCGGTGAGGCAAACACCATATATTTT
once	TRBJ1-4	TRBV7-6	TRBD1	CASSKTAGGGEKLFF	TGTGCCAGCAGCAAGACCGCAGGGGGCGGGGAAAAACTGTTTTTT
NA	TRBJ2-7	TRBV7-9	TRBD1	CASSFRDRGSGEQYF	TGTGCCAGCAGCTTCAGGGACAGGGGTTCAGGGGAGCAGTACTTC
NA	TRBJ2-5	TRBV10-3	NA	CAISEGGETQYF	TGTGCCATCAGTGAGGGTGGAGAGACCCAGTACTTC
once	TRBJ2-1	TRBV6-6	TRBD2	CASTQTAGGGNEQFF	TGTGCCAGCACGCAAACCGCGGGGGGAGGCAATGAGCAGTTCTTC
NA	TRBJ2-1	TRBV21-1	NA	CARRWVTSGGPYNEQFF	TGTGCCAGGCGGTGGGTGACTAGCGGGGGCCCCTACAATGAGCAGTTCTTC
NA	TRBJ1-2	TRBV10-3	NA	CAISEGGYGYTF	TGTGCCATCAGTGAAGGGGGATATGGCTACACCTTC